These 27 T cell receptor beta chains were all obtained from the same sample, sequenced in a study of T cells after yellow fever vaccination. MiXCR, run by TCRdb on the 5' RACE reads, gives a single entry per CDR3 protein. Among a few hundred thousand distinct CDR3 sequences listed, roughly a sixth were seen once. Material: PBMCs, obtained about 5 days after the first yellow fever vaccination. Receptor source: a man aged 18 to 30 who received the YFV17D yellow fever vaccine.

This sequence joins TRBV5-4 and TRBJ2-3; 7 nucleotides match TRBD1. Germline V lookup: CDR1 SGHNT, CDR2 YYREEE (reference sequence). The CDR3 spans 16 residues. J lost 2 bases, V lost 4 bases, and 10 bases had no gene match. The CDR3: CASSDQTGKLTDTQYF. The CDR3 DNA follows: TGTGCCAGCAGCGACCAGACAGGGAAACTCACAGATACGCAGTATTTT.

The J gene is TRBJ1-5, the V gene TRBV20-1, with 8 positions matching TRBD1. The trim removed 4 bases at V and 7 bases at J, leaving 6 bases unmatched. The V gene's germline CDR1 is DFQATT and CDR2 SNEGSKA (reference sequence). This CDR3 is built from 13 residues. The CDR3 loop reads CSATRGLGQPQHF. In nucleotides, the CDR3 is TGCAGTGCTACCAGGGGGCTGGGGCAGCCCCAGCATTTT.

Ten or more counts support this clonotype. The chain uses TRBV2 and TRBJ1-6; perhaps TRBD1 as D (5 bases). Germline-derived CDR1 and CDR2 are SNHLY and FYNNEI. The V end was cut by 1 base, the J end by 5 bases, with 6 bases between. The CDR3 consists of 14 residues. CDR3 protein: CASSEVGDNSPLHF. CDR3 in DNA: TGTGCCAGCAGTGAAGTAGGGGATAATTCACCCCTCCACTTT. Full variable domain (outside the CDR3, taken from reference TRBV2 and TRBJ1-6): EPEVTQTPSHQVTQMGQEVILRCVPISNHLYFYWYRQILGQKVEFLVSFYNNEISEKSEIFDDQFSVERPDGSNFTLKIRSTKLEDSAMYFCASSEVGDNSPLHFGNGTRLTVT.

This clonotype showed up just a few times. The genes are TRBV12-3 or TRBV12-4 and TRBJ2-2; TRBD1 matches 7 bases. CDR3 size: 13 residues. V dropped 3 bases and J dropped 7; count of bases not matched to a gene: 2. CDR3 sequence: CASSLTGLGELFF. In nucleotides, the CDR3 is TGTGCCAGCAGTTTGACAGGGCTCGGGGAGCTGTTTTTT.

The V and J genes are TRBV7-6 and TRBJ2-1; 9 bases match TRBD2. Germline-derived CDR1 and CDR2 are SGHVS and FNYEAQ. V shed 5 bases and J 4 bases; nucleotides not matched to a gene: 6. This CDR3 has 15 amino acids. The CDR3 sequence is CASSRRAGGYNEQFF. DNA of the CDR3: TGTGCCAGCAGCCGTCGAGCGGGGGGATACAATGAGCAGTTCTTC.

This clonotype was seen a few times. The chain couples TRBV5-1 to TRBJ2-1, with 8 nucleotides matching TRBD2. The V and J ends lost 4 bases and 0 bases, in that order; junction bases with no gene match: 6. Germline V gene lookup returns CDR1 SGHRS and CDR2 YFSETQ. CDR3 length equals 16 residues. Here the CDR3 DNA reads TGCGCCAGCAGCAGAATAGCGGGGAGCTCCTACAATGAGCAGTTCTTC. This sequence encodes CASSRIAGSSYNEQFF.

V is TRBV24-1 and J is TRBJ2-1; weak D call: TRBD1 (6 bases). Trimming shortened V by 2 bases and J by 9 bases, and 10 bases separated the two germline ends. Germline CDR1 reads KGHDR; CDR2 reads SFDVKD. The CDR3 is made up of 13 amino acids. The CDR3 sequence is CATSDSQGSEQFF. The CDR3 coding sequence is TGTGCCACCAGTGATTCACAGGGCAGTGAGCAGTTCTTC.

The CDR3 sequence is CASSQDPGLAETQYF. CDR3 nucleotides: TGCGCCAGCAGCCAAGATCCAGGACTAGCGGAGACCCAGTACTTC. The chain couples TRBV4-1 to TRBJ2-5; 9 bases align to TRBD2. CDR3 size: 15 residues. The junction had 4 bases not matched to a gene; V was cut back by 0 bases and J by 5 bases. Looked up from germline, CDR1 is MGHRA and CDR2 is YSYEKL.

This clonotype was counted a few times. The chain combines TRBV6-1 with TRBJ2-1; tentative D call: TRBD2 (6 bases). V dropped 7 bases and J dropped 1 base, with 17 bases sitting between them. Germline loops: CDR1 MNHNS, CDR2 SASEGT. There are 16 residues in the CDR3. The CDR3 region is CASILRGTQSYNEQFF. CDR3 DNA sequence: TGTGCCAGCATCTTACGCGGGACTCAATCCTACAATGAGCAGTTCTTC.

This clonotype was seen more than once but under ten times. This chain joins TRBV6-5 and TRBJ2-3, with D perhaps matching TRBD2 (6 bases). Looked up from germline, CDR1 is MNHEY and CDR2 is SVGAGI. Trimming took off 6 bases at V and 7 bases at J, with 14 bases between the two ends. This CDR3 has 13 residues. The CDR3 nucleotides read TGTGCCAGCAGATATACGGGAGCTTATACGCAGTATTTT. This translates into CASRYTGAYTQYF.

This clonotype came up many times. The CDR3 reads CAWSLQVEAFF. The CDR3 bases are TGTGCCTGGAGTCTGCAGGTTGAAGCTTTCTTT. The chain couples TRBV30 to TRBJ1-1; D is ambiguous. V gave up 2 bases and J gave up 7 bases, with 8 bases separating them. CDR3 length: 11 residues. Germline loops: CDR1 GTSNPN, CDR2 SVGIG (reference sequence).

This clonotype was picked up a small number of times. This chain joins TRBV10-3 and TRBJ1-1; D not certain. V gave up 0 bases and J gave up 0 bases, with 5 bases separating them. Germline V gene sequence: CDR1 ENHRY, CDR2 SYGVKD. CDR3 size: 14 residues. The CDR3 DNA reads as TGTGCCATCAGTGAGTCCGGGATGAACACTGAAGCTTTCTTT. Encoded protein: CAISESGMNTEAFF.

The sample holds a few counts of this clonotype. This chain's CDR3 is CASSLVAGGAKNIQYF. The CDR3 DNA reads TGTGCCAGCAGCTTAGTTGCGGGGGGTGCCAAAAACATTCAGTACTTC. The J gene is TRBJ2-4, the V gene TRBV7-9, with 8 positions matching TRBD2. V was pared by 1 base and J by 1 base, with 3 bases of the junction left unmatched. CDR3 length: 16 amino acids. From germline, CDR1 is SEHNR and CDR2 FQNEAQ (reference sequence).

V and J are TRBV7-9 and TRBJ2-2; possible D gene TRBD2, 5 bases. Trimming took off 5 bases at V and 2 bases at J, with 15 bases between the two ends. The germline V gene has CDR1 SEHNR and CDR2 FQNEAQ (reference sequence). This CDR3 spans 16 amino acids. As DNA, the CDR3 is TGTGCCAGCAGCACCCCTCTGGGAGTCAACACCGGGGAGCTGTTTTTT. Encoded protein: CASSTPLGVNTGELFF.

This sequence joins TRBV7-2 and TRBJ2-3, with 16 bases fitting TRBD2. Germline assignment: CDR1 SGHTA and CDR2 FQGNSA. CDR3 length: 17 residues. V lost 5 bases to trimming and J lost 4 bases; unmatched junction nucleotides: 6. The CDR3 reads CASSRGLAGGQADTQYF. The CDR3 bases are TGTGCCAGCAGCAGGGGACTAGCGGGGGGGCAAGCAGATACGCAGTATTTT. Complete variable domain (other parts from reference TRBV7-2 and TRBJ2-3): GAGVSQSPSNKVTEKGKDVELRCDPISGHTALYWYRQSLGQGLEFLIYFQGNSAPDKSGLPSDRFSAERTGGSVSTLTIQRTQQEDSAVYLCASSRGLAGGQADTQYFGPGTRLTVL.

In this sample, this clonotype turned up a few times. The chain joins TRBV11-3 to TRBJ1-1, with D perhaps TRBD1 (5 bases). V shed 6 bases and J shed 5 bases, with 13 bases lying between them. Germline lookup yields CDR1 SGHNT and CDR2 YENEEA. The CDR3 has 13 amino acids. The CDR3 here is CASRRGSGTEAFF. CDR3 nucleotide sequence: TGTGCCAGCAGGAGGGGTTCGGGGACTGAAGCTTTCTTT.

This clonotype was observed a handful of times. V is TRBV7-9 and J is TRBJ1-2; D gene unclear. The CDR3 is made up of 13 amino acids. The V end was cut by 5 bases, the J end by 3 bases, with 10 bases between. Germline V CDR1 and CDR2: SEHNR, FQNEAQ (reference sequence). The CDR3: CASSLWQDYGYTF. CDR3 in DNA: TGTGCCAGCAGCCTGTGGCAGGACTATGGCTACACCTTC.

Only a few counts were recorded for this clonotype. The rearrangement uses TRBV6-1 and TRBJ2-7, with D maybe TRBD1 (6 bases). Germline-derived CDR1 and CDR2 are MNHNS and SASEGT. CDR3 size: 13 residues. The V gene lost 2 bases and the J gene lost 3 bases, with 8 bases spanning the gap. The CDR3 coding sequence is TGTGCCAGCAGTGAAAGGGACATCTACGAGCAGTACGTC. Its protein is CASSERDIYEQYV.

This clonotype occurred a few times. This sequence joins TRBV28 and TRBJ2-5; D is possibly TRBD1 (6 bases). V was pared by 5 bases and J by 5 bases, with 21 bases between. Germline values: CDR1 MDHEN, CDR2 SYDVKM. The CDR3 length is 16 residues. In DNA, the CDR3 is TGTGCCAGCAGTACGACCCAACAGGGACCTGGTGAGACCCAGTACTTC. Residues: CASSTTQQGPGETQYF.

Here the CDR3 reads CASSQDAAGDETQYF. The DNA of the CDR3 is TGTGCCAGCAGCCAAGATGCGGCGGGGGACGAGACCCAGTACTTC. The chain is built from TRBV4-2 and TRBJ2-5, with 7 bases matching TRBD2. The CDR3 extends over 15 amino acids. CDR1 and CDR2 from the germline V gene are LGHNA and YNFKEQ. V trimming: 0 bases; J trimming: 5 bases; junction bases outside the gene matches: 6.

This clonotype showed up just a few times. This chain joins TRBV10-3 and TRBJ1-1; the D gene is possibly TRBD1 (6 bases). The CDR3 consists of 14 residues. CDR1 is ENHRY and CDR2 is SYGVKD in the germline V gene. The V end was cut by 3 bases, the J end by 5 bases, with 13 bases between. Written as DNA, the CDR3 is TGTGCCATCAGTGACACAGGGTCTGGGACTGAAGCTTTCTTT. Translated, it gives CAISDTGSGTEAFF.

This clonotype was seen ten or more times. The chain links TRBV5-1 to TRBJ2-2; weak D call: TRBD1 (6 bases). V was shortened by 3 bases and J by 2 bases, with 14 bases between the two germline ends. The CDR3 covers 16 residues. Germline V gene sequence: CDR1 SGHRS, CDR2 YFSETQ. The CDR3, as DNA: TGCGCCAGCAGCTCCTTGACAGGTAGAAACACCGGGGAGCTGTTTTTT. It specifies CASSSLTGRNTGELFF.

The CDR3 nucleotides are TGCGCCAGCAGCCTCCGTTCCCCCGGTACGGGTTACAATGAGCAGTTCTTC. This translates into CASSLRSPGTGYNEQFF. The chain recombines TRBV5-1 with TRBJ2-1; no definite D call. V gave up 4 bases and J gave up 4 bases, with 21 bases separating them. Germline lookup yields CDR1 SGHRS and CDR2 YFSETQ. The CDR3 runs 17 residues.

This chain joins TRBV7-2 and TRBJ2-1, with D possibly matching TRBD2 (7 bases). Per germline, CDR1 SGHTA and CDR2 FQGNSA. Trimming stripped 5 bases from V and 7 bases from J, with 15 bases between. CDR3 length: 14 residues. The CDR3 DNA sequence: TGTGCCAGCAGCAACTCGCGGGGGCCTAATGAGCAGTTCTTC. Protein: CASSNSRGPNEQFF.

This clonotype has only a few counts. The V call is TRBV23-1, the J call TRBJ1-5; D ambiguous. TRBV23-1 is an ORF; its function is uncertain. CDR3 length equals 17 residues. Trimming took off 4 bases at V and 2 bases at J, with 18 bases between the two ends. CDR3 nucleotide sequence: TGCGCCAGCAGTCCCTCCCCTTCGGGGAGAGGCAATCAGCCCCAGCATTTT. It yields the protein CASSPSPSGRGNQPQHF.

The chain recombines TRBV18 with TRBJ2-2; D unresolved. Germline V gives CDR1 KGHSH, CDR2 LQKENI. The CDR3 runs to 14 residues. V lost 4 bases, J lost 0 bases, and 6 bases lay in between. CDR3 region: CASSQDTNTGELFF. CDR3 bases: TGTGCCAGCTCACAAGACACGAACACCGGGGAGCTGTTTTTT.

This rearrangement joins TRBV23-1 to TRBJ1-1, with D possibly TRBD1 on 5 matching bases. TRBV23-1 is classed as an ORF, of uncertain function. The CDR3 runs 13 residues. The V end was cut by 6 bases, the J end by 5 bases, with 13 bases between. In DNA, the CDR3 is TGCGCCAGCAGCCCGGGGGGGAAGACTGAAGCTTTCTTT. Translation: CASSPGGKTEAFF.